This T cell receptor beta chain is drawn from a study of post-analysis software for immune sequencing data. Overall study findings and caveats: Patients used several TRBV segments, including TRBV5-6, TRBV5-1 and TRBV20-1, more often than controls.

For this clonotype: Its antigen is currently unknown.

The TCR beta cDNA libraries contained unique molecular identifiers. MiXCR, applied by TCRdb to the PCR reads, yields one record per CDR3 protein. The sample contains roughly 800,000 distinct CDR3 sequences, roughly 30% of which appear only once. This CDR3 spans 14 amino acids. The germline gives CDR1 SGHDT, CDR2 YYEEEE. V lost 0 bases, J lost 2 bases, and 9 bases lay in between. The receptor was derived from a girl aged 10 to 17 with multiple sclerosis. This chain links TRBV5-6 with TRBJ2-7; D is ambiguous. Sequenced material: blood. This CDR3 reads CASSLAESTYEQYF. The CDR3 nucleotides read TGTGCCAGCAGCTTGGCAGAGAGCACCTACGAGCAGTACTTC.